This T cell receptor (beta chain) was sequenced for a study of blood T cell repertoires in COVID-19. The overall study: PBMCs, B-cell-depleted T cells, or T cells were the source of the cDNA or gDNA that made up the material.

From germline, CDR1 is LNHDA and CDR2 SQIVND (reference sequence). The V gene end was trimmed by 1 base and the J gene end by 0 bases; junction bases not matched to a gene: 0. The CDR3 covers 16 residues. Clones were sequenced by immunoSEQ multiplex PCR, and TCRdb holds only the in-frame ones, with some missing. This sample yields 180,000 or so clones, of which around nine tenths are seen a single time; 3.5% to 4.5% belongs to the top ten. The receptor comes from a man aged 18-30 years with active or convalescent COVID-19. The sample comprised peripheral blood. The chain joins TRBV19 to TRBJ2-6; 7 nucleotides match TRBD1. The CDR3 region is CASSIGQGSGANVLTF. CDR3 sequence (DNA): TGTGCCAGTAGTATAGGACAGGGCTCTGGGGCCAACGTCCTGACTTTC. Full variable domain (missing parts from reference TRBV19 and TRBJ2-6): DGGITQSPKYLFRKEGQNVTLSCEQNLNHDAMYWYRQDPGQGLRLIYYSQIVNDFQKGDIAEGYSVSREKKESFPLTVTSAQKNPTAFYLCASSIGQGSGANVLTFGAGSRLTVL.